This T cell receptor beta chain is from a study of T cells in Graves' hyperthyroidism and ophthalmopathy. This CDR3 has 17 amino acids. CDR1 is SGDLS, CDR2 YYNGEE, per germline. J was trimmed by 3 bases and V by 3 bases; bases with no gene match: 12. TCR beta CDR3 region amplification was performed from RNA transcripts. During a first-round RT-PCR of the TCR CDR3, the HTBI primer set was used. TCRdb itself ran the multiplex PCR reads through MiXCR, one entry per CDR3 protein. The profile covers some 620,000 distinct CDR3 sequences, with around 16% appearing a single time and around 4% taken by the ten largest. Among the patients, aged 18 to 65, hyperthyroidism was newly diagnosed and had lasted under 2 months.

The genes are TRBV9 and TRBJ1-2; 9 positions match TRBD1. The receptor was derived from a woman in her twenties or thirties with Graves' hyperthyroidism. The specimen was blood. For the CDR3, the DNA is TGTGCCAGCAGCGCCCGATCCGGGACAGGGAGGGACTATGGCTACACCTTC. Its translation: CASSARSGTGRDYGYTF.